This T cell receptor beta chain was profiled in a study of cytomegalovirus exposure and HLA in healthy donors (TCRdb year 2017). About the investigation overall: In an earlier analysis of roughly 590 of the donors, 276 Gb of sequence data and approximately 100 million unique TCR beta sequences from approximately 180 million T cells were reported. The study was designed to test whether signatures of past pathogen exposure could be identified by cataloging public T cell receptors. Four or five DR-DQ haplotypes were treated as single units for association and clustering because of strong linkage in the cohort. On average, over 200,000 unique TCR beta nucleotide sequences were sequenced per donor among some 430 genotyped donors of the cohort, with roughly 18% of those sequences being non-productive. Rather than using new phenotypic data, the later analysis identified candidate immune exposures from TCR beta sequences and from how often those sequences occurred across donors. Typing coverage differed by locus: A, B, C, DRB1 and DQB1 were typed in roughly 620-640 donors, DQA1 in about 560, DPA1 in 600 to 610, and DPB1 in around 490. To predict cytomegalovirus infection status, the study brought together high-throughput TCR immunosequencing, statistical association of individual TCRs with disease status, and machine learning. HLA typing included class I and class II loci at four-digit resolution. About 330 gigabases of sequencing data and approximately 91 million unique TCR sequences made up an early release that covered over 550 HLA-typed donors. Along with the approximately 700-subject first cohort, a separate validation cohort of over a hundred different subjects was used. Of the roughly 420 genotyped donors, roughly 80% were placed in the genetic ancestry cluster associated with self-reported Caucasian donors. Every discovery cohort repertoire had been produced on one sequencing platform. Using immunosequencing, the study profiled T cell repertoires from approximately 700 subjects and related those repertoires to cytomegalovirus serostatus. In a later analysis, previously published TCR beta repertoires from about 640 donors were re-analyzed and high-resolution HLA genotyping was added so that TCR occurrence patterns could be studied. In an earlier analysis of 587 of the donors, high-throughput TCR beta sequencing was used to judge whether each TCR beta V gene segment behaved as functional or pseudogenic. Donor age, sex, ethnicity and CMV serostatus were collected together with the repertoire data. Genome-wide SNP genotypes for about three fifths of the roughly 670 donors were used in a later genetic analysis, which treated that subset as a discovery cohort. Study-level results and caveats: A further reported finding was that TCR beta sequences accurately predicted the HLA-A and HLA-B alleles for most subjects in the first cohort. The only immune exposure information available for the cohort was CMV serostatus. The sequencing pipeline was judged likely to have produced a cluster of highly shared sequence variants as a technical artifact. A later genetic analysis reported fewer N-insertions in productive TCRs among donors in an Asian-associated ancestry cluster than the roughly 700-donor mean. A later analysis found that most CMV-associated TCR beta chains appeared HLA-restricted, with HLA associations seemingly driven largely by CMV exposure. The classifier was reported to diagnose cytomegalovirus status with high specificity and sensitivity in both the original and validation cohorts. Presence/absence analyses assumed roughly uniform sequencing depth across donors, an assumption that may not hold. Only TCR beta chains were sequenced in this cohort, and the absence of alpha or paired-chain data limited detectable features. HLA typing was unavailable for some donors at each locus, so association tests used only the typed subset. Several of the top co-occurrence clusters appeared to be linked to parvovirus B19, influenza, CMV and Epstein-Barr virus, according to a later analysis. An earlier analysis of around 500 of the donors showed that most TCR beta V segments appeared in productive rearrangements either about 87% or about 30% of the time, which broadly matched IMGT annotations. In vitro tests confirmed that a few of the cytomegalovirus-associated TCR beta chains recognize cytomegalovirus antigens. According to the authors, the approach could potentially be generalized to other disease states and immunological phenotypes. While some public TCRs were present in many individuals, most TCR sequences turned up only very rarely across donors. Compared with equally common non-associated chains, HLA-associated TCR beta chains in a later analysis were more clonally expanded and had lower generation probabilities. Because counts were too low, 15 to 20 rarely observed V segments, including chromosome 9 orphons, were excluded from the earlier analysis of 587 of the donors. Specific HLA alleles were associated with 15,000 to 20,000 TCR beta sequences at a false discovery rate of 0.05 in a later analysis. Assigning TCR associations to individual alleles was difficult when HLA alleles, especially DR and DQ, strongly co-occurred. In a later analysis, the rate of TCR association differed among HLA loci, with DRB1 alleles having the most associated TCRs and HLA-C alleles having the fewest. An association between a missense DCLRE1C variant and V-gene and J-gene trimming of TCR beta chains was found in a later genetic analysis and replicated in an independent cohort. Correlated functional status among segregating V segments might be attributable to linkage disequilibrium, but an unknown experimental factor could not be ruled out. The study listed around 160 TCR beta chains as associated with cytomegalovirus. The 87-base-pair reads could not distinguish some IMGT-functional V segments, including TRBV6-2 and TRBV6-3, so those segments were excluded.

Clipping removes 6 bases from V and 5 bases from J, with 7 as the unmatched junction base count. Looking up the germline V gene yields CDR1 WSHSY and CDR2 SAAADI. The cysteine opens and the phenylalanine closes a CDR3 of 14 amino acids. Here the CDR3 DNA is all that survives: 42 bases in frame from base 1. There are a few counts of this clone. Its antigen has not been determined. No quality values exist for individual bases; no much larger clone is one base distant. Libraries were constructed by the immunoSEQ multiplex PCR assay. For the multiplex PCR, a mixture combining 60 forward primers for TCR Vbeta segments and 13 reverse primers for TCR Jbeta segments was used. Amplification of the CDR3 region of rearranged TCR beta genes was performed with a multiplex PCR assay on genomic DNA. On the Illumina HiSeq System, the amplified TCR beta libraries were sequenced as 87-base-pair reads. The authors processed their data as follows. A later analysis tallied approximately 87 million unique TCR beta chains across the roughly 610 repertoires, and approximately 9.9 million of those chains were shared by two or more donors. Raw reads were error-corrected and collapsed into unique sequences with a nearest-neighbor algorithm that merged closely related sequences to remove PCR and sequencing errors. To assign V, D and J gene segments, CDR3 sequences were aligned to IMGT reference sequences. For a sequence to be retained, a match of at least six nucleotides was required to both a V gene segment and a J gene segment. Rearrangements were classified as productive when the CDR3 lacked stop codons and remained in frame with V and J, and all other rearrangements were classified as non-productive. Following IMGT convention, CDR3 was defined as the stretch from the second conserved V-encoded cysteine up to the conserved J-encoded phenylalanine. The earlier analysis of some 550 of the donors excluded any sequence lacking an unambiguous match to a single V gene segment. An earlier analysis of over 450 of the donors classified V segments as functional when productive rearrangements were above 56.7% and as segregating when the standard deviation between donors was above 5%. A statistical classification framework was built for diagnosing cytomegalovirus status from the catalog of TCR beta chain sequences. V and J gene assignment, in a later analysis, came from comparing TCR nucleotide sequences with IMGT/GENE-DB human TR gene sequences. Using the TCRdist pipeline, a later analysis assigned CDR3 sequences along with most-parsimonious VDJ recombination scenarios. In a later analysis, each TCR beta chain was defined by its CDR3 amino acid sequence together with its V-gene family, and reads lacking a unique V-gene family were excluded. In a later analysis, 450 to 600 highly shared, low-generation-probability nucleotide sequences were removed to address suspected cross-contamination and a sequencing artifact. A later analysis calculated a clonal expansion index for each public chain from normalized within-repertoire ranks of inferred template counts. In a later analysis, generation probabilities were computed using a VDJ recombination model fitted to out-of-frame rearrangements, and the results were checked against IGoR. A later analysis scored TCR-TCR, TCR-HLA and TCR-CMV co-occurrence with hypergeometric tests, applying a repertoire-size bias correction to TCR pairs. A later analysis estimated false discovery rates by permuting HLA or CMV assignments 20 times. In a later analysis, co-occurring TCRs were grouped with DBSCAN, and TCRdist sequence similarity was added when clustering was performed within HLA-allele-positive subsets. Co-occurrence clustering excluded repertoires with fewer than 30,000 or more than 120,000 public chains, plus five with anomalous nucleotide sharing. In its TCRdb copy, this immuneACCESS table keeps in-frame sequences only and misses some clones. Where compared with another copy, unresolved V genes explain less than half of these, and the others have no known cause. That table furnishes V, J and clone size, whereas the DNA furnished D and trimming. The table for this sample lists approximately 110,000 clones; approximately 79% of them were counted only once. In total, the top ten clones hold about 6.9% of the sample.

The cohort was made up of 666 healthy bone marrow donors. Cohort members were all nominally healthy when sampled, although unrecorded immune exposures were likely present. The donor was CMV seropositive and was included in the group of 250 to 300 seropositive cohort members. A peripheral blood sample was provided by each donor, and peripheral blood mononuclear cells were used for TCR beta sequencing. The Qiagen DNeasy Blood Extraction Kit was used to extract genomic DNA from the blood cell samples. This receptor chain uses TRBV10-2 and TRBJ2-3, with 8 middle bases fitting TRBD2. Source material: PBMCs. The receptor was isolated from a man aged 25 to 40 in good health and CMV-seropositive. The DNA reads TGCGCCAGCAGGCCGGGACTAGGGGGAGATACGCAGTATTTT. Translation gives CASRPGLGGDTQYF.